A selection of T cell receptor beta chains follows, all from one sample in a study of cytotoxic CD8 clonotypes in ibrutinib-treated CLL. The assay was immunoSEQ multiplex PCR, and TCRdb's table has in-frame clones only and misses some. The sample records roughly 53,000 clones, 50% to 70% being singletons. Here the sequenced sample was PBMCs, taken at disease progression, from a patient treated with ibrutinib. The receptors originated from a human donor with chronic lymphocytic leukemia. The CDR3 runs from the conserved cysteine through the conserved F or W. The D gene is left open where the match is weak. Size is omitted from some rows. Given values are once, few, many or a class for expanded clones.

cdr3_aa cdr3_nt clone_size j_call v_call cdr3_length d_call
CASSVPRTSGANVLTF TGTGCCAGCAGCGTCCCACGGACATCTGGGGCCAACGTCCTGACTTTC - TRBJ2-6 TRBV9 16 -
CASSSDFYEQYF TGTGCCAGCAGTTCGGACTTTTACGAGCAGTACTTC few TRBJ2-7 TRBV28 12 -
CASSEPGAFSPLHF TGTGCCAGCAGTGAGCCGGGGGCATTCTCACCCCTCCACTTT - TRBJ1-6 TRBV6-1 14 -
CASSLREPNTEAFF TGTGCCAGCAGTCTAAGGGAGCCGAACACTGAAGCTTTCTTT - TRBJ1-1 TRBV2 14 -
CASSQDPTRGRNTDTQYF TGCGCCAGCAGCCAAGACCCGACTCGAGGCAGGAACACAGATACGCAGTATTTT - TRBJ2-3 TRBV4-1 18 -
CSAAVVGEQYF TGCAGTGCTGCGGTAGTCGGCGAGCAGTACTTC - TRBJ2-7 TRBV20-1 11 -
CASSIYRVSTDTQYF TGTGCCAGCAGCATCTACAGGGTCAGCACAGATACGCAGTATTTT - TRBJ2-3 TRBV5-6 15 -
CASSLPGGFREQFF TGTGCCAGCAGCTTACCAGGCGGTTTTCGTGAGCAGTTCTTC once TRBJ2-1 TRBV7-2 14 -
CASTREGANVLTF TGTGCCAGCACCCGGGAGGGGGCCAACGTCCTGACTTTC - TRBJ2-6 TRBV28 13 -
CASTSRRGGTGELFF TGTGCCAGCACTTCCCGGCGGGGGGGCACCGGGGAGCTGTTTTTT - TRBJ2-2 TRBV6-5 15 TRBD2
CAWRSGTNTGELFF TGTGCCTGGAGATCAGGGACGAACACCGGGGAGCTGTTTTTT - TRBJ2-2 TRBV30 14 -
CASSQDLAGGDYNEQFF TGTGCCAGCAGCCAAGACCTAGCGGGTGGTGACTACAATGAGCAGTTCTTC - TRBJ2-1 TRBV14 17 TRBD2